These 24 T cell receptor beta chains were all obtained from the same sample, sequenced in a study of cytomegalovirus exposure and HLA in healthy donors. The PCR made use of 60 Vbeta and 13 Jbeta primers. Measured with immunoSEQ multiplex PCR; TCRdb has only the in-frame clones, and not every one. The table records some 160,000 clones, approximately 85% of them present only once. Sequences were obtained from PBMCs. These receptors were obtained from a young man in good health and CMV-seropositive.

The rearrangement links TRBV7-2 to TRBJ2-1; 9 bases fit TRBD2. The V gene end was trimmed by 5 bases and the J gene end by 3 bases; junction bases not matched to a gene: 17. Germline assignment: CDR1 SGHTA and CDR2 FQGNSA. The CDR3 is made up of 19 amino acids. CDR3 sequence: CASSHPAIAGVPGYNEQFF. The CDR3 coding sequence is TGTGCCAGCAGCCACCCGGCGATAGCGGGAGTCCCGGGCTACAATGAGCAGTTCTTC.

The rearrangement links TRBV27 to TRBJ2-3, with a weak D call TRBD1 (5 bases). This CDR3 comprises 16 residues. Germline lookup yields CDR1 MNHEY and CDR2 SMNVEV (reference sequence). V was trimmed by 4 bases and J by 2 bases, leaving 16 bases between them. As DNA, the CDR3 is TGTGCCAGCAGTTCTCCACGAAGGGGTTTCACAGATACGCAGTATTTT. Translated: CASSSPRRGFTDTQYF.

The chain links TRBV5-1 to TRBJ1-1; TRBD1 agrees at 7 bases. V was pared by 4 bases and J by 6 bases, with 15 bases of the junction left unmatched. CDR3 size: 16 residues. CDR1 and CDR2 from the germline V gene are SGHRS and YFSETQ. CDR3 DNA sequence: TGCGCCAGCAGCCCTTGGACAGGAGATCCGAATCCTGAAGCTTTCTTT. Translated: CASSPWTGDPNPEAFF. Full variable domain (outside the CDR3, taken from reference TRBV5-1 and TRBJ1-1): KAGVTQTPRYLIKTRGQQVTLSCSPISGHRSVSWYQQTPGQGLQFLFEYFSETQRNKGNFPGRFSGRQFSNSRSEMNVSTLELGDSALYLCASSPWTGDPNPEAFFGQGTRLTVV.

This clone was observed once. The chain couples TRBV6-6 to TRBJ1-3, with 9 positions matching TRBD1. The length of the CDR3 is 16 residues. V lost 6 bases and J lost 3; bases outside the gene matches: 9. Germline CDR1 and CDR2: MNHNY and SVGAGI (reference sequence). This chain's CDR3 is CASSRPGTGFGNTIYF. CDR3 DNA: TGTGCCAGCAGCCGTCCCGGGACAGGGTTTGGAAACACCATATATTTT.

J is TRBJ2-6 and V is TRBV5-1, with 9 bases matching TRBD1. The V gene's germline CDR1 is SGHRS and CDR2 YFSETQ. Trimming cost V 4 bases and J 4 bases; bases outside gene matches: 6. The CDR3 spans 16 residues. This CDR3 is CASSEGTGTGANVLTF. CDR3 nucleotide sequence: TGCGCCAGCAGCGAGGGGACAGGGACCGGGGCCAACGTCCTGACTTTC.

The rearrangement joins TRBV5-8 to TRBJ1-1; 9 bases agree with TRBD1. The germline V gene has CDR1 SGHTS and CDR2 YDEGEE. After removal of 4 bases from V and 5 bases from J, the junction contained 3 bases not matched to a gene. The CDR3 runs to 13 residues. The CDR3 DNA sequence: TGTGCCAGCAGCCGGGACAGGGTTACTGAAGCTTTCTTT. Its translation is CASSRDRVTEAFF.

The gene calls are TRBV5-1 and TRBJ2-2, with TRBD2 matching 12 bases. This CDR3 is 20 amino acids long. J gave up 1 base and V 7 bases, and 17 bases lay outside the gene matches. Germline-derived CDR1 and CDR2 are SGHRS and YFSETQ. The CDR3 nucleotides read TGCGCCAGCGGAATTGACCAAACTAGCGGGAGGTCAGGGAACACCGGGGAGCTGTTTTTT. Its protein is CASGIDQTSGRSGNTGELFF.

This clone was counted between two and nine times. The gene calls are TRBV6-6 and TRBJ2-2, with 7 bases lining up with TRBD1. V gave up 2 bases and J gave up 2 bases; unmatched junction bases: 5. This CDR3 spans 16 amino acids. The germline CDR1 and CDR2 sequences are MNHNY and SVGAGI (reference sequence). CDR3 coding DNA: TGTGCCAGCAGTTACGGTGGGACAGCCAACACCGGGGAGCTGTTTTTT. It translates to CASSYGGTANTGELFF.

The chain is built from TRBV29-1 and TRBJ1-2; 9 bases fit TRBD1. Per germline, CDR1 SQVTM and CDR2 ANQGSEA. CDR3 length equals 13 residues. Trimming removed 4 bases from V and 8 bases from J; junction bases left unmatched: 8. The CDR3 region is CSVGVGTGYGYTF. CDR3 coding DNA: TGCAGCGTTGGTGTCGGGACAGGGTACGGCTACACCTTC.

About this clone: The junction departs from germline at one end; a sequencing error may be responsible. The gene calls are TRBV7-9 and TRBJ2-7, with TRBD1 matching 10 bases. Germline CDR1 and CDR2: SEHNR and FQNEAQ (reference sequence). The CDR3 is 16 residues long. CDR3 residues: CSSSRAGTGAFYEQYF. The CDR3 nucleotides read TGTTCCAGCAGCCGAGCCGGGACAGGGGCCTTCTACGAGCAGTACTTC.

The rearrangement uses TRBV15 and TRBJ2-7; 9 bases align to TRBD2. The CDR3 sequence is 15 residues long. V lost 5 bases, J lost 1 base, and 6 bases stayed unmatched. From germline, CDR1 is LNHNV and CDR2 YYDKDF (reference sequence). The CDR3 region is CATSGPGLASYEQYF. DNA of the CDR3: TGTGCCACCAGCGGTCCGGGACTAGCTTCCTACGAGCAGTACTTC.

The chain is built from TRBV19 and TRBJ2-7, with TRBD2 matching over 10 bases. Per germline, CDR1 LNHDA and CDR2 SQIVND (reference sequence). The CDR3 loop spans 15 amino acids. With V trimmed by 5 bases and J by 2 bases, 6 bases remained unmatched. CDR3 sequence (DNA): TGTGCCAGTAGTGCTACTAGCGGGGTGACCTACGAGCAGTACTTC. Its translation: CASSATSGVTYEQYF.

The CDR3 DNA reads TGTGCCAGCAGCCGGGAGGAGGAGGATACGCAGTATTTT. Amino acids: CASSREEEDTQYF. The V gene is TRBV7-3, the J gene TRBJ2-3; 7 bases agree with TRBD2. With 5 bases clipped from V and 6 bases from J, the junction kept 5 bases outside the gene matches. Germline lookup yields CDR1 SGHTA and CDR2 FQGTGA. The CDR3 is 13 amino acids.

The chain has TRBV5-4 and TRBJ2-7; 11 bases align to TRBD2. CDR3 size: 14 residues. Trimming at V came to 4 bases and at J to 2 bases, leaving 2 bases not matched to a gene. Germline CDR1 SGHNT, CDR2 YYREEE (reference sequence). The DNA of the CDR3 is TGTGCCAGCAGCCCGGGACTAGCGGCCTACGAGCAGTACGTC. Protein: CASSPGLAAYEQYV.

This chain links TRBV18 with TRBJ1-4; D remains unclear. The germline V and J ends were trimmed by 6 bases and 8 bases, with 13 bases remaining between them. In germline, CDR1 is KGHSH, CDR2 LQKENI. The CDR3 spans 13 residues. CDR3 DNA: TGTGCCAGCTCCCGGGGTCTCAAGGAAAAACTGTTTTTT. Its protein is CASSRGLKEKLFF.

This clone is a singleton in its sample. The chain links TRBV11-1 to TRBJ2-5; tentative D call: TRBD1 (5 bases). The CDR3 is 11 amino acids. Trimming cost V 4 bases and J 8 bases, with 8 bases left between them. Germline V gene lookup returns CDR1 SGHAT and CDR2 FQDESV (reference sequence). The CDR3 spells CASSSQGTQYF. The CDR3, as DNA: TGTGCCAGCAGCTCTCAGGGAACCCAGTACTTC.

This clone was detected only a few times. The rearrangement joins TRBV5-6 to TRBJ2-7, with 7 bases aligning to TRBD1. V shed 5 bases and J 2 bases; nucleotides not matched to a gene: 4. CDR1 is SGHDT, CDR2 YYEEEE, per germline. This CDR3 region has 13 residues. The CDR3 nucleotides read TGTGCCAGCAGACTGGGACAGACCTACGAGCAGTACGTC. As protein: CASRLGQTYEQYV.

The CDR3 DNA reads TGCGCCAGCAGCCCCTGGCCGATGAAGACCGGGGAGCTGTTTTTT. It encodes CASSPWPMKTGELFF. V usage is TRBV5-1 and J usage is TRBJ2-2; no clear D. V lost 4 bases, J lost 5 bases, and 15 bases lay in between. Per germline, CDR1 SGHRS and CDR2 YFSETQ. The CDR3 contains 15 residues.

The CDR3: CASSERGDSYNEQFF. CDR3 DNA sequence: TGTGCCAGCAGTGAACGCGGGGACTCCTACAATGAGCAGTTCTTC. V is TRBV2 and J is TRBJ2-1; D is perhaps TRBD2 (6 bases). Looked up from germline, CDR1 is SNHLY and CDR2 is FYNNEI. The CDR3 spans 15 residues. V lost 2 bases and J 0 bases, leaving 8 bases between the germline ends.

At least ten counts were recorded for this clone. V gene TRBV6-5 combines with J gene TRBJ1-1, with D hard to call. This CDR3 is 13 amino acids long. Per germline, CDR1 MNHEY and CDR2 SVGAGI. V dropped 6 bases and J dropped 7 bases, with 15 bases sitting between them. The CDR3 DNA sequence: TGTGCCAGCAGGCCCGCCCGAGGAAGTGAAGCTTTCTTT. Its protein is CASRPARGSEAFF.

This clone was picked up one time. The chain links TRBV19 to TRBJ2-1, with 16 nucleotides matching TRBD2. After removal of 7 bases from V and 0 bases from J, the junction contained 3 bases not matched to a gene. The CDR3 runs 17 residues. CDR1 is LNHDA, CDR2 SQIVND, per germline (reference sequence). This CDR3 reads CASKGLAGGSSYNEQFF. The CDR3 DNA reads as TGTGCCAGTAAGGGACTAGCGGGAGGGAGCTCCTACAATGAGCAGTTCTTC.

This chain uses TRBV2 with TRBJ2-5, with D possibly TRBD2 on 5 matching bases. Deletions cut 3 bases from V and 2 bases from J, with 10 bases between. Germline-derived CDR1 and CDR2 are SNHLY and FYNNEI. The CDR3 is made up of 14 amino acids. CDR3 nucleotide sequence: TGTGCCAGCAGTGAGCCATGGGAGCAAGAGACCCAGTACTTC. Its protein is CASSEPWEQETQYF.

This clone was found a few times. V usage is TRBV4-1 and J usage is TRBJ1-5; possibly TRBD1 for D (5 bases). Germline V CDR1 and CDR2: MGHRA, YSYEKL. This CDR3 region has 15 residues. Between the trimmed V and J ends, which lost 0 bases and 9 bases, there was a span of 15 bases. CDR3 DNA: TGCGCCAGCAGCCAAGAAGGGGCGCGCGGGGGGCCCCAGCATTTT. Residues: CASSQEGARGGPQHF.

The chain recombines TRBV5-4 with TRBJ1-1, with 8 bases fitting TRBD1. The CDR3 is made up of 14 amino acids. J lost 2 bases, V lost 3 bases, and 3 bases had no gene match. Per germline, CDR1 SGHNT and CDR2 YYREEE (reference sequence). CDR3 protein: CASSYDRGNTEAFF. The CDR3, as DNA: TGTGCCAGCAGCTACGACAGGGGAAACACTGAAGCTTTCTTT.